The clone carrying this T cell receptor (beta chain) appeared many times. Antigen: not known. The data were taken from a study of glioma-infiltrating T cells. Findings and caveats of the study: Gliomas, especially low-grade, showed above-expected tissue-blood divergence; non-neoplastic patients showed below.

This CDR3 has 14 residues. The J segment lost 4 bases and the V segment lost 8 bases, leaving 3 bases of the junction unmatched. Germline CDR1 reads MGHDK; CDR2 reads SYGVNS. Amplification of TCR alpha and beta CDR3 regions from RNA used iRepertoire nested multiplex PCR. For one-step reverse transcription and amplification, about 90-450 ng of tissue mRNA or PBMC total RNA was used. TCRdb ran MiXCR on the multiplex PCR reads and lists one entry per CDR3 protein. The sample carries some 180,000 distinct CDR3 sequences, approximately 30% recorded once. The V call is TRBV25-1, the J call TRBJ2-1, with 12 bases aligning to TRBD2. The clonotype comes from a human donor with low-grade glioma or glioblastoma, undergoing nonglioma brain surgery, or in good health (not recorded which). Sequencing input: glioma tissue, nonneoplastic brain tissue, or PBMCs (not recorded which). The CDR3 loop reads CASVGLAGYNEQFF. In DNA form, the CDR3 reads TGTGCCAGCGTTGGACTAGCGGGGTACAATGAGCAGTTCTTC.